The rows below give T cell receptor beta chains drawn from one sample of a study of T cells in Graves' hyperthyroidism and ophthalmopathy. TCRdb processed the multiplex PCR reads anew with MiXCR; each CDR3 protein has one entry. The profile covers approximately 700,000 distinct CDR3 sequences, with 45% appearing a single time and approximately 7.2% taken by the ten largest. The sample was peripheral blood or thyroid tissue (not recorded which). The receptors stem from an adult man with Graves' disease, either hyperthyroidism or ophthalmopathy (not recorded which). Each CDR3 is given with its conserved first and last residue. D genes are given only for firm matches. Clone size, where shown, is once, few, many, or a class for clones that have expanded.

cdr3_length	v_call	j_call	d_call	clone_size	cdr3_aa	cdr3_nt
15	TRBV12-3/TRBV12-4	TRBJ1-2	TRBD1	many	CASSFPGQGEYGYTF	TGTGCCAGCAGTTTCCCGGGACAGGGGGAGTATGGCTACACCTTC
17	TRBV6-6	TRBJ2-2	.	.	CASSYGAGMANTGELFF	TGTGCCAGCAGTTACGGCGCAGGAATGGCGAACACCGGGGAGCTGTTTTTT
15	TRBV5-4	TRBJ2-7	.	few	CASSLVGGTAYEQYF	TGTGCCAGCAGCTTGGTTGGTGGGACGGCCTACGAGCAGTACTTC
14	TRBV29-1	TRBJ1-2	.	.	CSVDRGDNLYGYTF	TGCAGCGTTGACCGAGGGGACAACCTCTATGGCTACACCTTC
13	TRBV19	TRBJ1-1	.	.	CASSENGDTEAFF	TGTGCCAGTAGCGAGAATGGGGACACTGAAGCTTTCTTT
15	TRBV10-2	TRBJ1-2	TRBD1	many	CASSESGTGTFGYTF	TGCGCCAGCAGTGAGTCCGGGACAGGGACCTTCGGCTACACCTTC
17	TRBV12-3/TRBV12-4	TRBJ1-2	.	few	CASSATKTGTIRDGYTF	TGTGCCAGCAGCGCGACCAAAACCGGGACAATAAGGGATGGCTACACCTTC
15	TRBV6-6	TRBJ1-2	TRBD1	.	CASSITPGQGYGYTF	TGTGCCAGCAGTATAACACCGGGACAGGGGTATGGCTACACCTTC
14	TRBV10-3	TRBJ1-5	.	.	CAIASGGGLAYEHF	TGTGCCATCGCTTCCGGGGGAGGTCTAGCCTACGAGCATTTT
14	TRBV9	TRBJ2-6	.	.	CASSQGYGAYVLTF	TGTGCCAGCAGCCAAGGTTATGGGGCCTACGTCCTGACTTTC
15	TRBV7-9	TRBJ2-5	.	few	CASSLGYSSKETQYF	TGTGCCAGCAGCTTAGGTTATAGCTCCAAAGAGACCCAGTACTTC
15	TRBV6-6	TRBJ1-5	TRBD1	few	CASSEGRRGWEPQHF	TGTGCCAGCAGTGAAGGGCGCAGGGGGTGGGAGCCCCAGCATTTT
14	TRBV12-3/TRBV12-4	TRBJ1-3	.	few	CASSPRGGGNTIYF	TGTGCCAGCAGCCCTCGGGGGGGAGGAAACACCATATATTTT
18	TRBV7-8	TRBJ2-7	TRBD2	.	CASSLALGTSGAYYEQYF	TGTGCCAGCAGCTTAGCTCTGGGGACTAGCGGGGCCTACTACGAGCAGTACTTC
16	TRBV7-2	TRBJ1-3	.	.	CASSFDVKSAGNTIYF	TGTGCCAGCAGCTTCGACGTCAAATCGGCGGGAAACACCATATATTTT
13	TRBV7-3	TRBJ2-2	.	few	CASSLSGAGELFF	TGTGCCAGCAGCTTATCGGGGGCCGGGGAGCTGTTTTTT
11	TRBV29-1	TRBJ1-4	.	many	CSALRGEKLFF	TGCAGCGCGCTAAGGGGAGAAAAACTGTTTTTT
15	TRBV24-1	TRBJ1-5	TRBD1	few	CATSDGGQGSQPQHF	TGTGCCACCAGTGACGGGGGACAGGGGTCCCAGCCCCAGCATTTT
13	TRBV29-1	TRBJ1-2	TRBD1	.	CSVARDRESGYTF	TGCAGCGTTGCCCGGGACAGGGAATCTGGCTACACCTTC
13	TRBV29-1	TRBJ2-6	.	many	CSVADSGANVLTF	TGCAGCGTTGCAGACTCTGGGGCCAACGTCCTGACTTTC
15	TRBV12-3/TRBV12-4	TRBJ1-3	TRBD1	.	CASSQGQGIGNTIYF	TGTGCCAGCAGCCAGGGACAGGGTATTGGAAACACCATATATTTT
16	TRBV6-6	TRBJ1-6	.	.	CASSTSGTKYNSPLHF	TGTGCCAGCAGTACATCCGGGACAAAATATAATTCACCCCTCCACTTT
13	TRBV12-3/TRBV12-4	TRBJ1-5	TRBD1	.	CATRTGLHQPQHF	TGTGCCACTCGGACAGGACTCCATCAGCCCCAGCATTTT
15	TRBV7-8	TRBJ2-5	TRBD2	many	CASSLAGGSQETQYF	TGTGCCAGCAGCTTAGCGGGGGGGTCCCAAGAGACCCAGTACTTC
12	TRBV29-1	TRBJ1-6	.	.	CSDRVRNSPLHF	TGCAGCGACAGGGTCAGGAATTCACCCCTCCACTTT
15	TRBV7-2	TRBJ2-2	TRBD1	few	CASSGDSGNTGELFF	TGTGCCAGCAGCGGGGACAGTGGGAACACCGGGGAGCTGTTTTTT
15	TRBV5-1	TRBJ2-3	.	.	CASSWSGHNTDTQYF	TGCGCCAGCAGCTGGTCCGGACATAACACAGATACGCAGTATTTT
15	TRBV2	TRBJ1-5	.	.	CASSPQGLGNQPQHF	TGTGCCAGCAGTCCCCAGGGACTGGGCAATCAGCCCCAGCATTTT
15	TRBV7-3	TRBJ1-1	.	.	CASSLRAGPNTEAFF	TGTGCCAGCAGCTTAAGAGCAGGGCCAAACACTGAAGCTTTCTTT
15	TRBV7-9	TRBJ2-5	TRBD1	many	CASSLEAGGQETQYF	TGTGCCAGCAGCTTAGAGGCAGGGGGACAAGAGACCCAGTACTTC
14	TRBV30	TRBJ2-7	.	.	CAWSVSGSVYEQYF	TGTGCCTGGAGTGTGTCAGGCAGTGTCTACGAGCAGTACTTC
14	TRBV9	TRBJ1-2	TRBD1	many	CASSEGQAAYGYTF	TGTGCCAGCAGCGAGGGACAGGCGGCCTATGGCTACACCTTC
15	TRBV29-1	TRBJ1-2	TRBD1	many	CSVRRGQGSFSGYTF	TGCAGCGTGCGGAGAGGACAGGGTAGTTTCTCTGGCTACACCTTC
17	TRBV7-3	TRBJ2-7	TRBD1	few	CASSQDNSGTGRSEQYF	TGTGCCAGCAGCCAAGATAACAGCGGGACAGGGCGAAGCGAGCAGTACTTC
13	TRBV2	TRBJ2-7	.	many	CASSERQSYEQYF	TGTGCCAGCAGTGAGCGGCAGTCCTACGAGCAGTACTTC
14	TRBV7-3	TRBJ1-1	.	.	CASSLIQSPAEAFF	TGTGCCAGCAGCTTAATCCAGAGTCCCGCTGAAGCTTTCTTT
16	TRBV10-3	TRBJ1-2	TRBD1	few	CASSATGARISYGYTF	TGTGCCAGCAGTGCGACAGGGGCGCGGATCTCCTATGGCTACACCTTC
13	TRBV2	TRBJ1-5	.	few	CASRAIGNQPQHF	TGTGCCAGCAGAGCTATAGGCAATCAGCCCCAGCATTTT
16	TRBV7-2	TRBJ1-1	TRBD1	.	CASGRQGRAGGTEAFF	TGTGCCAGCGGTCGACAGGGACGGGCGGGGGGCACTGAAGCTTTCTTT
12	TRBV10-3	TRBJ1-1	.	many	CAISESSSEAFF	TGTGCCATCAGTGAGTCTAGTAGCGAAGCTTTCTTT
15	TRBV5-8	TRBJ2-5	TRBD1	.	CASSPLRTGKETQYF	TGTGCCAGCAGCCCCTTACGGACAGGGAAAGAGACCCAGTACTTC
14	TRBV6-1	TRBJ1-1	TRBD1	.	CASTGQGENTEAFF	TGTGCCAGCACGGGACAGGGGGAGAACACTGAAGCTTTCTTT
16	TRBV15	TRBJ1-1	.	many	CATSRDLDGGYTEAFF	TGTGCCACCAGCAGAGATCTAGACGGCGGATACACTGAAGCTTTCTTT
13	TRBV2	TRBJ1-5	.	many	CASSARVDQPQHF	TGTGCCAGCAGTGCCAGGGTGGATCAGCCCCAGCATTTT
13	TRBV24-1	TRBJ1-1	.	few	CATSPPQGTEALF	TGTGCCACCAGTCCTCCACAGGGCACTGAAGCTCTCTTT
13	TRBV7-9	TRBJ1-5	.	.	CASSRRAGQPQHF	TGTGCCAGCAGCCGCAGGGCTGGCCAGCCCCAGCATTTT
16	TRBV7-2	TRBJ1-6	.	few	CASSSPPASYNSPLHF	TGTGCCAGCAGCTCACCTCCCGCCTCCTATAATTCACCCCTCCACTTT
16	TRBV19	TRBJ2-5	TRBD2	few	CASSTGLAGFGETQYF	TGTGCCAGTAGTACGGGACTAGCGGGATTCGGCGAGACCCAGTACTTC
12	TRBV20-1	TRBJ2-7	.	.	CSACPSVYEQYF	TGCAGTGCTTGCCCCAGCGTCTACGAGCAGTACTTC
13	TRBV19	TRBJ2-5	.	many	CASRGSLQETQYF	TGTGCCAGTAGAGGGAGCCTCCAAGAGACCCAGTACTTC
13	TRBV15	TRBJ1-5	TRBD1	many	CATADRANQPQHF	TGTGCCACCGCGGACAGGGCGAATCAGCCCCAGCATTTT
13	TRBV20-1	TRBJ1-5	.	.	CSAQDPVNQPQHF	TGCAGTGCTCAGGATCCAGTCAATCAGCCCCAGCATTTT
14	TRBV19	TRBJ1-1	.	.	CASSIDRAFTEAFF	TGTGCCAGTAGTATAGATCGGGCATTCACTGAAGCTTTCTTT
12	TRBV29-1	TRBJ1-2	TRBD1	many	CSAHGQGGGYTF	TGCAGCGCCCACGGACAGGGCGGCGGCTACACCTTC